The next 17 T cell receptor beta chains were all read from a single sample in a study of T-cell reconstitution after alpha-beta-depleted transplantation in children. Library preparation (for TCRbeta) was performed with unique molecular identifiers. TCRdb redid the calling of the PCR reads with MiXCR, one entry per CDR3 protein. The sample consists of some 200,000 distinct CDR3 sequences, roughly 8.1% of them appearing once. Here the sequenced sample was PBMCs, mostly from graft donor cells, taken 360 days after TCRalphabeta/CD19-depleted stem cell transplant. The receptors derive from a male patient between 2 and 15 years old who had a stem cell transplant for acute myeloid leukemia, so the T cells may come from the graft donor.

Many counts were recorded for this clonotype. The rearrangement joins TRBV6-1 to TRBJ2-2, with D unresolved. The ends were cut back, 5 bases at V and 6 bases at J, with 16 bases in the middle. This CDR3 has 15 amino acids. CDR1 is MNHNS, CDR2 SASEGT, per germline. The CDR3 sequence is CASSNTALVAGELFF. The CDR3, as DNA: TGTGCCAGCAGTAATACTGCCTTAGTGGCCGGGGAGCTGTTTTTT.

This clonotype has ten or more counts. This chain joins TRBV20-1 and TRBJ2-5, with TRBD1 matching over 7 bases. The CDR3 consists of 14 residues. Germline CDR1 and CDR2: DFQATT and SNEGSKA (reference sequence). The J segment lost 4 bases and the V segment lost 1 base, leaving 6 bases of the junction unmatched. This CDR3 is CSARVTGAVETQYF. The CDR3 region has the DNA TGCAGTGCTAGAGTTACAGGGGCGGTAGAGACCCAGTACTTC.

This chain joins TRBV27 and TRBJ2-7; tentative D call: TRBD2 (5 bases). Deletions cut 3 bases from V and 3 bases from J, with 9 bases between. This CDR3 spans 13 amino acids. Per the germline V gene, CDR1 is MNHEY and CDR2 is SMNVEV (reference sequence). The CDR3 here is CASSFGVYYEQYF. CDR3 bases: TGTGCCAGCAGTTTCGGGGTTTACTACGAGCAGTACTTC.

The CDR3 DNA sequence: TGTGCCAGCAGCTTACTTAGAACCGGGGAGCTGTTTTTT. Protein sequence: CASSLLRTGELFF. The genes are TRBV7-3 and TRBJ2-2; D ambiguous. Germline V lookup: CDR1 SGHTA, CDR2 FQGTGA. V was trimmed by 2 bases and J by 5 bases, leaving 6 bases between them. CDR3 length: 13 amino acids.

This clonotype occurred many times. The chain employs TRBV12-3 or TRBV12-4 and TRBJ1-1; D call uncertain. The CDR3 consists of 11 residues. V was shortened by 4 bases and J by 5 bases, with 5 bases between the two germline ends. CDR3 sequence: CASSWGTEAFF. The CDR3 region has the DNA TGTGCCAGCAGTTGGGGTACTGAAGCTTTCTTT.

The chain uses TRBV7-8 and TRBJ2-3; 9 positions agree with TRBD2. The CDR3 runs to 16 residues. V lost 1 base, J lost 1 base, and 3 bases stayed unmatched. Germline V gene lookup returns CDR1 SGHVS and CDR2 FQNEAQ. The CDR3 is CASSLDGTSRTDTQYF. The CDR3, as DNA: TGTGCCAGCAGCTTAGATGGGACTAGCCGCACAGATACGCAGTATTTT. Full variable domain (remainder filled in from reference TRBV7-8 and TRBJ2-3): GAGVSQSPRYKVAKRGQDVALRCDPISGHVSLFWYQQALGQGPEFLTYFQNEAQLDKSGLPSDRFFAERPEGSVSTLKIQRTQQEDSAVYLCASSLDGTSRTDTQYFGPGTRLTVL.

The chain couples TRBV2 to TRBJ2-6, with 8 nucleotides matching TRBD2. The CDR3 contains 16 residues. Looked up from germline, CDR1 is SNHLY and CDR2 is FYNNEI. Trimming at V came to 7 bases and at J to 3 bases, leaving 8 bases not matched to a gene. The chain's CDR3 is CASTTTGGVGANVLTF. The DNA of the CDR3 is TGTGCCAGCACCACGACGGGGGGGGTTGGGGCCAACGTCCTGACTTTC.

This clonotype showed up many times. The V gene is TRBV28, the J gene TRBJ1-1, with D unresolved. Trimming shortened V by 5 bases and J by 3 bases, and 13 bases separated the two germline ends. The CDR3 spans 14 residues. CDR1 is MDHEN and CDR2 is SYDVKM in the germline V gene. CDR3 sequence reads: CASSNFAGHTEAFF. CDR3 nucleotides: TGTGCCAGCAGTAATTTTGCGGGTCACACTGAAGCTTTCTTT.

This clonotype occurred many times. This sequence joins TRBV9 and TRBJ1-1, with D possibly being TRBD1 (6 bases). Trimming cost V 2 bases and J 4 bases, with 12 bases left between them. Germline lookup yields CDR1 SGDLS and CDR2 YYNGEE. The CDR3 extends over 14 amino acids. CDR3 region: CASSVTGSGTEAFF. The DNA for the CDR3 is TGTGCCAGCAGCGTCACAGGGTCGGGCACTGAAGCTTTCTTT.

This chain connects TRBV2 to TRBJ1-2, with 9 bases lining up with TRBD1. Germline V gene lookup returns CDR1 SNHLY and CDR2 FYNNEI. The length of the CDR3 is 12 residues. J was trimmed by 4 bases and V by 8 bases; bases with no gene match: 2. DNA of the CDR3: TGTGCCAGCGTGGGACAGGGCTATGGCTACACCTTC. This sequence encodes CASVGQGYGYTF.

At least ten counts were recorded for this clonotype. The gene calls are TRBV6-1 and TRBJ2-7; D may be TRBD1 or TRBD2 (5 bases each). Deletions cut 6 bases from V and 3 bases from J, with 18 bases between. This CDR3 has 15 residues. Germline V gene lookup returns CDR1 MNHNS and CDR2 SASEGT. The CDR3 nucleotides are TGTGCCAGCAGCCCCGGGACCCTTTGGGACTACGAGCAGTACTTC. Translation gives CASSPGTLWDYEQYF.

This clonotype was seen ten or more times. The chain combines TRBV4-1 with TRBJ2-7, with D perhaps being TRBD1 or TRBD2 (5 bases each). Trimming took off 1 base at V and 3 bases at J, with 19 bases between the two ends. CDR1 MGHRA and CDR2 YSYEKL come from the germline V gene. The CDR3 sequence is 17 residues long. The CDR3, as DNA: TGCGCCAGCAGCCAAGGAATGGGGGTCCCGAGGAACTACGAGCAGTACGTC. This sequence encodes CASSQGMGVPRNYEQYV.

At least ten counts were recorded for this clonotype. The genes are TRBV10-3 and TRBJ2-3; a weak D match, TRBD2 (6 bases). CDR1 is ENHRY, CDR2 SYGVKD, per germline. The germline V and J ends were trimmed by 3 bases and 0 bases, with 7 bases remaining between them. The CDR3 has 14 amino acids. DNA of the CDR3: TGTGCCATCAGTGATGGGGGGAGCACAGATACGCAGTATTTT. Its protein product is CAISDGGSTDTQYF.

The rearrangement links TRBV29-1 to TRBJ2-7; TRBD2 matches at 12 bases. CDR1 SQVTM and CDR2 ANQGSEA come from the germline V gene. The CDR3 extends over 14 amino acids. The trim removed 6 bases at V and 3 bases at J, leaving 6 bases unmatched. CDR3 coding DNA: TGCAGCGTACAACGGACTAGCGGGAACTACGAGCAGTACTTC. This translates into CSVQRTSGNYEQYF.

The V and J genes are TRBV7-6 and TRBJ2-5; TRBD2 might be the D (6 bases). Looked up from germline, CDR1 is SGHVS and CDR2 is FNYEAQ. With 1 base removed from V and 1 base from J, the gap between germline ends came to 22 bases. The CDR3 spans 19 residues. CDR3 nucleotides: TGTGCCAGCAGCTTAGAGTTCGGGGGTGATCCCTGGGGCCAAGAGACCCAGTACTTC. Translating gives CASSLEFGGDPWGQETQYF. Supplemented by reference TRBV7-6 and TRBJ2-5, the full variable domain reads GAGVSQSPRYKVTKRGQDVALRCDPISGHVSLYWYRQALGQGPEFLTYFNYEAQQDKSGLPNDRFSAERPEGSISTLTIQRTEQRDSAMYRCASSLEFGGDPWGQETQYFGPGTRLLVL.

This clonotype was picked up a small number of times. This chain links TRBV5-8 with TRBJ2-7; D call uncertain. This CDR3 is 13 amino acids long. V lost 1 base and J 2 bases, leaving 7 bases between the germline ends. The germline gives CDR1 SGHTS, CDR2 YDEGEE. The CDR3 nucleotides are TGTGCCAGCAGCTTGATGGGGACCTACGAGCAGTACTTC. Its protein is CASSLMGTYEQYF.

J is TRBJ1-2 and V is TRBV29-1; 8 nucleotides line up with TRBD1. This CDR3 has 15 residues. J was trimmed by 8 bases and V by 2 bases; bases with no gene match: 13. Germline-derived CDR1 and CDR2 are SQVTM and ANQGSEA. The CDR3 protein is CSVESGGQGRGGYTF. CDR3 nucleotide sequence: TGCAGCGTTGAATCCGGTGGACAGGGCCGGGGAGGCTACACCTTC.